Sequencing of this TCR beta chain was carried out in a study of cytomegalovirus exposure and HLA in healthy donors. Germline V CDR1 and CDR2: MNHEY, SMNVEV (reference sequence). The V and J ends lost 4 bases and 0 bases respectively, with 6 bases between them. The CDR3 loop spans 13 amino acids. The PCR ran on 60 Vbeta and 13 Jbeta primers. Using immunoSEQ multiplex PCR, the repertoire was profiled, and TCRdb retains in-frame clones only, with some absent. This table holds roughly 140,000 clones, 75% to 85% found once. The material sequenced was PBMCs. The rearrangement links TRBV27 to TRBJ1-1; D remains ambiguous. This TCR was sampled from a woman younger than 30 in good health and CMV-seropositive. The CDR3 DNA reads TGTGCCAGCAGTTATCAGGTGAACACTGAAGCTTTCTTT. The encoded protein is CASSYQVNTEAFF.